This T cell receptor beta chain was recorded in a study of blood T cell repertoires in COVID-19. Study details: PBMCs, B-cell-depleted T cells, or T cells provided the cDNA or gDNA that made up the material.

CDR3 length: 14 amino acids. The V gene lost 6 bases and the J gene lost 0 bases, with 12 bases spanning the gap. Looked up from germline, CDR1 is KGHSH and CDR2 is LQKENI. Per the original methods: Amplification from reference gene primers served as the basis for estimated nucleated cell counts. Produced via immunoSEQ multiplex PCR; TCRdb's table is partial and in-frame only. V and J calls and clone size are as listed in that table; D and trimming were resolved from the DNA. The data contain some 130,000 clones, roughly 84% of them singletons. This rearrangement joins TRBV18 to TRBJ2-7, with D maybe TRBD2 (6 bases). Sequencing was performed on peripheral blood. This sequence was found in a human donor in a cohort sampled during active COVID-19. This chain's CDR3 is CASSRGSNSYEQYF. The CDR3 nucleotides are TGTGCCAGCTCGCGGGGTTCGAACTCCTACGAGCAGTACTTC.